These T cell receptor beta chains were read from a single sample in a study of T cell responses to AZD1222 COVID-19 vaccine. The protocol was immunoSEQ multiplex PCR, while the TCRdb copy is restricted to in-frame clones and leaves out a portion. The sample consists of around 140,000 clones, roughly 92% of them appearing once. The sequencing used peripheral blood, collected on day 0 of AZD1222 vaccination. These receptors all stem from an adult in good health. Both conserved end residues are part of each CDR3. The order of the fields is V gene, CDR3 length, J gene, clone size, D gene, CDR3 protein, CDR3 DNA. D genes are given only for firm matches. Clone size appears in some rows only: once, few, many, or a class for an expanded clone.

TRBV7-6	15	TRBJ2-3	-	-	CASSLGSSSTDTQYF	TGTGCCAGCAGCTTAGGCTCATCTAGCACAGATACGCAGTATTTT
TRBV7-9	12	TRBJ1-6	-	-	CASSLGSSPLHF	TGTGCCAGCAGCTTAGGTTCTTCACCCCTCCACTTT
TRBV21-1	15	TRBJ2-1	-	-	CASSRVTLGYNEQFF	TGTGCCAGCAGCAGGGTAACACTGGGGTACAATGAGCAGTTCTTC
TRBV5-4	13	TRBJ2-2	-	-	CASSLLGTGELFF	TGTGCCAGCAGCTTGTTGGGGACCGGGGAGCTGTTTTTT
TRBV27	15	TRBJ2-3	-	TRBD2	CASQVELALTDTQYF	TGTGCCAGCCAAGTCGAACTAGCGCTCACAGATACGCAGTATTTT
TRBV3-1/TRBV3-2	15	TRBJ2-1	-	-	CASSPHLLAIHEQFF	TGTGCCAGCAGCCCGCACCTACTAGCTATCCATGAGCAGTTCTTC
TRBV10-3	15	TRBJ1-1	-	-	CAISAGQPMNTEAFF	TGTGCCATCAGTGCGGGACAACCCATGAACACTGAAGCTTTCTTT
TRBV25-1	13	TRBJ1-5	-	TRBD1	CASSVPGGQPQHF	TGTGCCAGCAGTGTGCCAGGGGGGCAGCCCCAGCATTTT
TRBV6-5	15	TRBJ2-5	once	TRBD1	CASSSRQGKGETQYF	TGTGCCAGCAGTTCAAGACAGGGGAAAGGAGAGACCCAGTACTTC
TRBV7-9	15	TRBJ1-2	-	-	CASSPTGQPNYGYTF	TGTGCCAGCAGCCCGACAGGACAGCCTAACTATGGCTACACCTTC
TRBV10-1	15	TRBJ2-7	-	TRBD2	CASSESRGDSYEQYF	TGCGCCAGCAGTGAGTCGCGGGGGGACTCCTACGAGCAGTACTTC
TRBV11-2	16	TRBJ2-7	-	TRBD2	CASSSHGTSVIYEQYF	TGTGCCAGCAGCTCGCACGGGACTAGCGTAATCTACGAGCAGTACTTC
TRBV20-1	15	TRBJ2-1	-	TRBD2	CSASRTSGSTSEQFF	TGCAGTGCTAGTCGAACTAGCGGGAGTACGAGTGAGCAGTTCTTC
TRBV12-5	18	TRBJ2-3	-	-	CASGLGTATELSTDTQYF	TGTGCTAGTGGTTTGGGAACCGCGACAGAGCTCAGCACAGATACGCAGTATTTT
TRBV4-1	16	TRBJ1-1	-	-	CASSQDRGASDTEAFF	TGCGCCAGCAGCCAAGATCGAGGAGCTTCGGACACTGAAGCTTTCTTT
TRBV3-1/TRBV3-2	15	TRBJ2-1	few	TRBD1	CASSHTGTGVDEQFF	TGTGCCAGCAGCCACACCGGGACAGGGGTCGATGAGCAGTTCTTC
TRBV6-1	15	TRBJ1-1	-	-	CASSESDQMNTEAFF	TGTGCCAGCAGTGAGTCTGACCAAATGAACACTGAAGCTTTCTTT
TRBV29-1	15	TRBJ2-4	-	TRBD2	CSVRGGNWAKNIQYF	TGCAGCGTGAGGGGAGGGAATTGGGCCAAAAACATTCAGTACTTC
TRBV10-1	16	TRBJ1-5	-	-	CASSESWGYSNQPQHF	TGCGCCAGCAGTGAGTCTTGGGGATATAGCAATCAGCCCCAGCATTTT
TRBV5-4	14	TRBJ2-5	-	-	CASSLRQDQETQYF	TGTGCCAGCAGCTTAAGACAGGACCAAGAGACCCAGTACTTC
TRBV5-4	12	TRBJ2-1	-	-	CASSVSYNEQFF	TGTGCCAGCAGCGTCTCCTACAATGAGCAGTTCTTC
TRBV5-1	16	TRBJ1-5	-	-	CASSLEPWDPNQPQHF	TGCGCCAGCAGCTTGGAGCCGTGGGACCCCAATCAGCCCCAGCATTTT
TRBV7-2	15	TRBJ2-7	-	-	CASSWGAGSGYEQYF	TGTGCCAGCAGCTGGGGAGCAGGGTCGGGTTACGAGCAGTACTTC
TRBV9	12	TRBJ1-2	-	TRBD1	CASSVDTGACTF	TGTGCCAGCAGCGTAGATACAGGGGCCTGCACCTTC
TRBV19	14	TRBJ1-1	-	-	CASSRYQGGTEAFF	TGTGCCAGTAGTCGCTATCAGGGCGGCACTGAAGCTTTCTTT
TRBV20-1	14	TRBJ2-1	-	TRBD2	CSASLLAGVNEQFF	TGCAGTGCTAGTCTGCTAGCGGGGGTCAATGAGCAGTTCTTC
TRBV7-3	15	TRBJ1-4	-	TRBD1	CASSLTGTAGGKLFF	TGTGCCAGCAGCTTAACGGGGACAGCAGGGGGAAAACTGTTTTTT
TRBV19	13	TRBJ1-2	-	TRBD1	CASKGRDRAGYTF	TGTGCCAGTAAGGGCCGGGACAGGGCTGGCTACACCTTC
TRBV27	14	TRBJ2-7	-	TRBD2	CASSGSGSPHEQYF	TGTGCCAGCAGTGGTAGCGGGAGCCCCCACGAGCAGTACTTC
TRBV27	18	TRBJ1-4	-	TRBD1	CASRTKPGQAPINEKLFF	TGTGCCAGCAGGACAAAACCAGGACAGGCTCCGATTAATGAAAAACTGTTTTTT
TRBV20-1	14	TRBJ2-1	-	-	CSASDRGTYNEQFF	TGCAGTGCTAGTGATCGCGGGACCTACAATGAGCAGTTCTTC
TRBV19	11	TRBJ1-1	-	-	CASSIVAEAFF	TGTGCCAGTAGTATTGTGGCTGAAGCTTTCTTT
TRBV6-2/TRBV6-3	18	TRBJ1-5	-	TRBD1	CASSSHTGTGGPNQPQHF	TGTGCCAGCAGTTCGCACACCGGGACAGGGGGACCCAATCAGCCCCAGCATTTT
TRBV19	13	TRBJ1-1	-	TRBD1	CASRLDRGTEAFF	TGTGCCAGTAGACTAGACAGGGGCACTGAAGCTTTCTTT
TRBV5-1	13	TRBJ2-5	once	TRBD1	CASSPTGEETQYF	TGCGCCAGCAGCCCGACAGGGGAAGAGACCCAGTACTTC
TRBV30	14	TRBJ2-1	-	-	CAWWSAGRGIKQFF	TGTGCCTGGTGGAGTGCGGGGAGAGGGATTAAACAGTTCTTC
TRBV7-2	15	TRBJ2-1	-	TRBD1	CASSPKRQGSNEQFF	TGTGCCAGCAGCCCAAAGCGACAGGGTAGCAATGAGCAGTTCTTC
TRBV25-1	12	TRBJ1-2	-	-	CASSEGSTGFTF	TGTGCCAGCAGTGAAGGCAGTACAGGGTTCACCTTC
TRBV27	13	TRBJ2-7	-	-	CASSSDRSDEQYF	TGTGCCAGCAGTTCCGACAGGAGCGACGAGCAGTACTTC
TRBV19	16	TRBJ2-2	-	-	CASSSSGGTNTGELFF	TGTGCCAGTAGTTCCTCAGGGGGGACGAACACCGGGGAGCTGTTTTTT
TRBV23-1	13	TRBJ2-7	-	-	CASSQWVVREQYF	TGCGCCAGCAGTCAATGGGTGGTTCGGGAGCAGTACTTC
TRBV6-4	15	TRBJ2-2	-	TRBD2	CASSVLAGDTGELFF	TGTGCCAGCAGTGTGTTAGCGGGAGACACCGGGGAGCTGTTTTTT
TRBV5-1	14	TRBJ1-1	-	-	CASRQQLLNTEAFF	TGCGCCAGCCGACAGCAATTGTTGAACACTGAAGCTTTCTTT
TRBV7-9	14	TRBJ1-6	-	-	CASSLEGSSSPLHF	TGTGCCAGCAGCTTAGAGGGCAGTTCCTCACCCCTCCACTTT
TRBV11-1	13	TRBJ1-2	-	-	CASSSPPGYGYTF	TGTGCCAGCAGCTCCCCTCCTGGATATGGCTACACCTTC
TRBV7-2	12	TRBJ1-1	-	-	CASKGSPGEAFF	TGTGCCAGCAAAGGGAGCCCGGGAGAAGCTTTCTTT